This T cell receptor (beta chain) came from a study of T-cell reconstitution after alpha-beta-depleted transplantation in children. Findings and limits, study-wide: Newly made T cells mostly supplied T-cell counts and diversity one year after transplant. Expanded graft clones, several hundred of them, were reportedly the source of alpha-beta T cells about two months after transplant.

Trimming removed 4 bases at V and 10 bases at J, with 11 bases between. CDR3 length: 12 amino acids. The V gene's germline CDR1 is SGHTA and CDR2 FQGTGA. This clonotype turned up a few times. Its antigen is not identified. Unique molecular identifiers were used in preparing the TCRbeta library. TCRdb re-called the PCR reads with MiXCR, one entry per CDR3 protein. Here the sample spans some 300,000 distinct CDR3 sequences, 10% being singletons. V usage is TRBV7-3 and J usage is TRBJ2-1; D tentatively fits TRBD1 or TRBD2 (5 bases each). Source: PBMCs, taken before TCRalphabeta/CD19-depleted stem cell transplant. This TCR was sampled from a boy less than two years old with acute myeloid leukemia, due to receive a stem cell transplant. The CDR3 DNA is TGTGCCAGCAGCTCAGGGCCGGGGGAGCAGTTCTTC. It is translated as CASSSGPGEQFF.